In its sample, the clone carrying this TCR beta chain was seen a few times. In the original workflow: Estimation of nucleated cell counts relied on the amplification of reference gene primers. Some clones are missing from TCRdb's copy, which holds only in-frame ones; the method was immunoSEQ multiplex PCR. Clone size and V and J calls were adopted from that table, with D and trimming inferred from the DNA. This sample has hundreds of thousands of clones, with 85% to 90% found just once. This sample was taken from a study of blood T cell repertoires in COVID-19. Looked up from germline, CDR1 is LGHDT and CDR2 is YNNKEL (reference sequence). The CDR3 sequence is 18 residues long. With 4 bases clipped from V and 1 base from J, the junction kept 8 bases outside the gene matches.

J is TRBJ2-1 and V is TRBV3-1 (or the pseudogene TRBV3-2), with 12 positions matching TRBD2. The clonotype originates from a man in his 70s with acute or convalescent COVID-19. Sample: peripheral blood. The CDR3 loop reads CASSPKLAGGQSYNEQFF. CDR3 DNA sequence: TGTGCCAGCAGCCCCAAACTAGCGGGGGGACAATCCTACAATGAGCAGTTCTTC.